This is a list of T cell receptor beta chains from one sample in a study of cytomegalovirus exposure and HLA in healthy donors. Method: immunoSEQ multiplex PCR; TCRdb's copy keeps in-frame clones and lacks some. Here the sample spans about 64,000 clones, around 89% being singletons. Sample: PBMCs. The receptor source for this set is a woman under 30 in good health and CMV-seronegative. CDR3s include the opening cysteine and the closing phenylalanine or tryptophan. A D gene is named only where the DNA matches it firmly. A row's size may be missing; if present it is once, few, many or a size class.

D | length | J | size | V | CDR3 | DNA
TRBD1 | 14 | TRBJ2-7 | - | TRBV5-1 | CASSLVGQGYEQYF | TGCGCCAGCAGCTTGGTAGGACAGGGTTACGAGCAGTACTTC
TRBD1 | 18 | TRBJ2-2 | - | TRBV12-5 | CASGSTPDGTANTGELFF | TGTGCTAGTGGTTCAACACCCGACGGGACAGCGAACACCGGGGAGCTGTTTTTT
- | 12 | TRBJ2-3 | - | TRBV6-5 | CASSYPQGTQYF | TGTGCCAGCAGTTACCCTCAGGGTACGCAGTATTTT
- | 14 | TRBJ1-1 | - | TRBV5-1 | CASSRESWATEAFF | TGCGCCAGCAGCCGAGAAAGTTGGGCCACTGAAGCTTTCTTT
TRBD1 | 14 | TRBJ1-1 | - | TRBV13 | CASSPGQGFTEAFF | TGTGCCAGCAGCCCTGGACAGGGTTTTACTGAAGCTTTCTTT
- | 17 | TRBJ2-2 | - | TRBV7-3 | CASSPNSGISPPGELFF | TGTGCCAGCAGCCCTAACTCCGGGATCTCTCCCCCCGGGGAGCTGTTTTTT
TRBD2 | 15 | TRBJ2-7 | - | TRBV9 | CASSVSGGTSYEQYF | TGTGCCAGCAGCGTGAGCGGGGGGACGTCCTACGAGCAGTACTTC
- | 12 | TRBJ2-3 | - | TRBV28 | CASSTGPDTQYF | TGTGCCAGCAGTACAGGGCCCGATACGCAGTATTTT
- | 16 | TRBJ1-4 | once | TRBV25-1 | CASMGASGAVWEKLFF | TGTGCCAGCATGGGGGCCTCAGGGGCCGTTTGGGAAAAACTGTTTTTT
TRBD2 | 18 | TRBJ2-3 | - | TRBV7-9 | CASRPSWGVGTSGYTQYF | TGTGCCAGCAGACCCTCTTGGGGAGTGGGGACTAGCGGGTATACGCAGTATTTT
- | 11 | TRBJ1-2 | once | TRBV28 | CASSSTVSYTF | TGTGCCAGCAGTTCGACAGTAAGCTACACCTTC
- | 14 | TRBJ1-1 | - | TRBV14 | CASSPHRVGTEAFF | TGTGCCAGCAGCCCCCACAGGGTTGGGACTGAAGCTTTCTTT
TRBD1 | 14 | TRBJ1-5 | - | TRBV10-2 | CASSLGGLNQPQHF | TGCGCCAGCAGCCTAGGGGGCCTCAATCAGCCCCAGCATTTT
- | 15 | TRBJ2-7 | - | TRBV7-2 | CASSLTRQGHDEQYF | TGTGCCAGCAGCTTAACTCGGCAGGGACACGACGAGCAGTACTTC
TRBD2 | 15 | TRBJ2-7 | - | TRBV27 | CASSLGTSGSYEQYF | TGTGCCAGCAGTTTGGGGACTAGCGGCTCCTACGAGCAGTACTTC
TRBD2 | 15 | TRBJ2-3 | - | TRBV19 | CASSILAGYTDTQYF | TGTGCCAGTAGTATCCTAGCGGGTTACACAGATACGCAGTATTTT
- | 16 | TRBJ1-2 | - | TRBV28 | CASSFLGKRANYGYTF | TGTGCCAGCAGTTTTCTAGGGAAGCGGGCTAACTATGGCTACACCTTC
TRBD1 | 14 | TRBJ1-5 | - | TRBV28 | CASSWGQSNQPQHF | TGTGCCAGCAGCTGGGGACAGTCCAATCAGCCCCAGCATTTT
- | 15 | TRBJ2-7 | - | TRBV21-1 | CASSLDGGGSYEQYF | TGTGCCAGCAGCTTGGACGGGGGGGGATCCTACGAGCAGTACTTC
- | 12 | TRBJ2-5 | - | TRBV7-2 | CASSKGGETQYF | TGTGCCAGCAGCAAAGGAGGAGAGACCCAGTACTTC
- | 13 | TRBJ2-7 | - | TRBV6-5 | CASTAGPIYEQYF | TGTGCCAGCACGGCAGGGCCGATCTACGAGCAGTACTTC
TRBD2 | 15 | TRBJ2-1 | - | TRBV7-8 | CASSLLLAPLNEQFF | TGTGCCAGCAGCTTACTACTAGCGCCTCTCAATGAGCAGTTCTTC
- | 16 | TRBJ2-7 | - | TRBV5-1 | CASSLSVSRGSDEQYF | TGCGCCAGCAGCTTGAGTGTCTCGAGGGGGTCCGACGAGCAGTACTTC
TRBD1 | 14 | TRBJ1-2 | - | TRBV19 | CASSLERTGNGYTF | TGTGCCAGTAGTCTGGAACGGACAGGGAATGGCTACACCTTC
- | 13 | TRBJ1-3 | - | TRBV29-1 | CSVGQSSGNTIYF | TGCAGCGTCGGACAGTCCTCTGGAAACACCATATATTTT
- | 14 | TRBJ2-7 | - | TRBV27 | CASSLTGTLNEQYF | TGTGCCAGCAGTTTGACCGGGACACTTAACGAGCAGTACTTC
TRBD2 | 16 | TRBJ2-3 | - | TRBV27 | CASSLYPGGGTDTQYF | TGTGCCAGCAGTTTATACCCGGGGGGGGGCACAGATACGCAGTATTTT
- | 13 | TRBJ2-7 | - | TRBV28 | CASSFGQNYEQYF | TGTGCCAGCAGTTTTGGACAGAACTACGAGCAGTACTTC
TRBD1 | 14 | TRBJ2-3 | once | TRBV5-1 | CASSWGQDTDTQYF | TGCGCCAGCAGCTGGGGACAGGACACAGATACGCAGTATTTT
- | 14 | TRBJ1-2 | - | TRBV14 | CASSQADRSYGYTF | TGTGCCAGCAGCCAAGCCGACAGGAGCTATGGCTACACCTTC
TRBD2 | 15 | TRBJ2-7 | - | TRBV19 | CATQQAGVSSYEQYF | TGTGCCACCCAGCAAGCGGGGGTGAGCTCCTACGAGCAGTACTTC
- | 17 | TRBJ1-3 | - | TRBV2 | CASSEVGQSLSGNTIYF | TGTGCCAGCAGTGAAGTAGGACAGTCCCTCTCTGGAAACACCATATATTTT